A selection of T cell receptor beta chains follows, all from one sample in a study of cytotoxic CD8 clonotypes in ibrutinib-treated CLL. The method was immunoSEQ multiplex PCR; TCRdb's version includes in-frame clones alone and lacks a portion of them. The sample has about 76,000 clones, around four fifths seen once. The sample here was PBMCs, taken after 24 months of ibrutinib treatment. Receptor source: a human donor with chronic lymphocytic leukemia. Both conserved end residues are part of each CDR3. The size field is filled for only some rows; it gives once, few, many or a size class.

cdr3_aa clone_size v_call cdr3_length
CASSERRLWEQYF . TRBV2 13
CASSRIHSTDTQYF . TRBV10-1 14
CASSLTADHREQYF once TRBV7-3 14
CASSLKGSGSGYEQYF . TRBV7-2 16
CASSTQGLAGGDTQYF . TRBV18 16
CASSRTGGRETQYF . TRBV28 14
CASSLPRLAGDADTQYF once TRBV5-1 17
CASSPSVESYEQYF . TRBV18 14
CAISSRGGQGAGEQYF . TRBV10-3 16
CASSLEGSYNEQFF . TRBV7-2 14
CASSHSGTGTDTQYF . TRBV27 15
CASSLGSGRLNEQFF . TRBV5-4 15
CASSVGGVDTQYF . TRBV9 13